This T cell receptor (beta chain) was found in a study of long-term antiretroviral therapy in people with HIV. Survey level was the resolution at which the v3.0 immunoSEQ assay ran. Here immunoSEQ multiplex PCR was the method, and the copy in TCRdb shows in-frame clones only, minus some. The data show roughly 23,000 clones, with 85% to 90% seen just once and around 7.8% held by the top ten. The CDR3 sequence is 14 residues long. After removal of 2 bases from V and 8 bases from J, the junction contained 11 bases not matched to a gene. Germline assignment: CDR1 GTSNPN and CDR2 SVGIG (reference sequence). Cryopreserved PBMC samples of about 1-10 million cells were used for DNA extraction.

The genes are TRBV30 and TRBJ1-2; 7 bases align to TRBD1. The sequenced sample was unsorted PBMCs, obtained 1.8 years before starting antiretroviral therapy. The clonotype comes from a woman in her twenties or thirties with HIV. The CDR3 DNA reads as TGTGCCTGGAGTCAACTCAGGGGGGTTGCGGGCTACACCTTC. Its protein product is CAWSQLRGVAGYTF.